The entry below gives a single T cell receptor (beta chain) sequence along with its context. This specimen comes from a study of T cell repertoires in cytomegalovirus infection. Study overall: The public TCR beta signatures pointed to both CMV infection and matching HLA type.

V gave up 7 bases and J gave up 14 bases; unmatched junction bases: 9. The CDR3 is 11 residues long. Germline-derived CDR1 and CDR2 are SQVTM and ANQGSEA. TCRdb reanalysed the reads using MiXCR and keeps one entry per CDR3 protein. The data hold under 850,000 distinct CDR3 sequences, with 35% to 45% observed a single time. The sequenced material came from PBMCs. The receptor comes from a human donor in good health (CMV status not recorded). Some clones in this sample may be carry-over from other donors' samples. V and J are TRBV29-1 and TRBJ2-3; 10 bases are shared with TRBD2. CDR3 sequence: CSAGKREGPYF. Here the CDR3 DNA reads TGCAGCGCCGGGAAGCGGGAGGGCCCGTATTTT.